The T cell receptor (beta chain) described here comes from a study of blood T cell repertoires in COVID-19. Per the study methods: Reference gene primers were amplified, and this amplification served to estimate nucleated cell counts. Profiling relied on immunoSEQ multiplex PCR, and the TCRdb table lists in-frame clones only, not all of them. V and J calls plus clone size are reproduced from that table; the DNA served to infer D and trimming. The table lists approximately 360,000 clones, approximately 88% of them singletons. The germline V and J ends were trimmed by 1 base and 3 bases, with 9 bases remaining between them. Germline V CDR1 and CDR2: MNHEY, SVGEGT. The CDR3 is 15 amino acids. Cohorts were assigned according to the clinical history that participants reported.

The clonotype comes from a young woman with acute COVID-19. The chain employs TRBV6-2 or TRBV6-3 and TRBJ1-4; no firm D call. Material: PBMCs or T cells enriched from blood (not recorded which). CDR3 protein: CASSYFGSSNEKLFF. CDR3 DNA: TGTGCCAGCAGTTACTTCGGGTCCTCTAATGAAAAACTGTTTTTT.